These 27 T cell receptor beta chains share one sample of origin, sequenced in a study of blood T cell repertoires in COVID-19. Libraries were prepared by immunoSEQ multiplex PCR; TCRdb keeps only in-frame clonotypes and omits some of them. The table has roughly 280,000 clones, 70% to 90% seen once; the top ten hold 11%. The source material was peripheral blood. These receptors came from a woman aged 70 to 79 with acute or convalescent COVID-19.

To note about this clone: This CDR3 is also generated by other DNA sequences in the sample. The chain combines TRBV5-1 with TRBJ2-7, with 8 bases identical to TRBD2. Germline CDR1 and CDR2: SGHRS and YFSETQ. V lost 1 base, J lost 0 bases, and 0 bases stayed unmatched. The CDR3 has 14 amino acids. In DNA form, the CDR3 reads TGCGCCAGCAGCTTGAGCGGGGGCTCCTACGAGCAGTACTTC. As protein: CASSLSGGSYEQYF.

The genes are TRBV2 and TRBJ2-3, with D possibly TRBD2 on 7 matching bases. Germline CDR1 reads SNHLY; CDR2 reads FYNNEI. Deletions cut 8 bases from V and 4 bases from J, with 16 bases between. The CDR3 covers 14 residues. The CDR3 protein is CASGGASMSDTQYF. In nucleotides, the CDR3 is TGTGCCAGCGGGGGGGCTAGCATGTCAGATACGCAGTATTTT. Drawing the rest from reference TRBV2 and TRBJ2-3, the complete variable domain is EPEVTQTPSHQVTQMGQEVILRCVPISNHLYFYWYRQILGQKVEFLVSFYNNEISEKSEIFDDQFSVERPDGSNFTLKIRSTKLEDSAMYFCASGGASMSDTQYFGPGTRLTVL.

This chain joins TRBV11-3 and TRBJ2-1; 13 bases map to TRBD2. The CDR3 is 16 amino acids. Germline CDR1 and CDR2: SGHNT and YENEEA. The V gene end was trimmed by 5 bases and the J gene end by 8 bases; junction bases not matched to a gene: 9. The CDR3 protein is CASSLRLAGGVDEQFF. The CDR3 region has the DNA TGTGCCAGCAGCCTCCGACTAGCGGGGGGCGTCGATGAGCAGTTCTTC. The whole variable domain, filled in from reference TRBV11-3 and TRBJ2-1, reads EAGVVQSPRYKIIEKKQPVAFWCNPISGHNTLYWYLQNLGQGPELLIRYENEEAVDDSQLPKDRFSAERLKGVDSTLKIQPAELGDSAVYLCASSLRLAGGVDEQFFGPGTRLTVL.

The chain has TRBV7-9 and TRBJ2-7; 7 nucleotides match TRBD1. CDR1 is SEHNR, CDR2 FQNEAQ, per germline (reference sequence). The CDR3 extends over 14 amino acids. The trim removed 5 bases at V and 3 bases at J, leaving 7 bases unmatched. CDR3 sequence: CASSVGTALYEQYF. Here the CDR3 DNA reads TGTGCCAGCAGCGTGGGGACAGCCCTCTACGAGCAGTACTTC.

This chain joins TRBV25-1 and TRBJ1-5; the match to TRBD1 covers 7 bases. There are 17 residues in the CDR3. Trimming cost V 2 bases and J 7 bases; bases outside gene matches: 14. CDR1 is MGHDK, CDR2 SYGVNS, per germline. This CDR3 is CASSEGQEGASGQPQHF. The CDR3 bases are TGTGCCAGCAGTGAAGGTCAGGAGGGGGCCTCGGGGCAGCCCCAGCATTTT.

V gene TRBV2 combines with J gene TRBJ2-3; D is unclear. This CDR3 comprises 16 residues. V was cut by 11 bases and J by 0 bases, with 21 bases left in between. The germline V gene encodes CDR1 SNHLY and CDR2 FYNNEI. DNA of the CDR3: TGTGCCGGATCCCCCCGAGGATGGAGTAGCACAGATACGCAGTATTTT. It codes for CAGSPRGWSSTDTQYF.

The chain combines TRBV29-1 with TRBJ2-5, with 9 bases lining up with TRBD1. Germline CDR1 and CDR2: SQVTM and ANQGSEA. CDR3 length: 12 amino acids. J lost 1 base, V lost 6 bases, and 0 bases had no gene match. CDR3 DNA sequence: TGCAGCGTGGGACAGGGCCAAGAGACCCAGTACTTC. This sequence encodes CSVGQGQETQYF.

DNA of the CDR3: TGTGCCAGCAGTTTAGACGGAGATCAGCCCCAGCATTTT. Translating gives CASSLDGDQPQHF. V is TRBV12-3 or TRBV12-4 and J is TRBJ1-5; D ambiguous. Trimming cost V 1 base and J 5 bases, with 6 bases left between them. The CDR3 runs to 13 residues.

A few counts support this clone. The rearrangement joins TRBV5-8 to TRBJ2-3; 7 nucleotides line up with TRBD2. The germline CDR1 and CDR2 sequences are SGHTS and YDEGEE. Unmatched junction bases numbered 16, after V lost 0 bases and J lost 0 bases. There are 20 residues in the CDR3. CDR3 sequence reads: CASSLEWPGLTRSSTDTQYF. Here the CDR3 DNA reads TGTGCCAGCAGCTTGGAGTGGCCGGGACTAACACGGTCTAGCACAGATACGCAGTATTTT. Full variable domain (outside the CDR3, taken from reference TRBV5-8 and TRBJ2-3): EAGVTQSPTHLIKTRGQQATLRCSPISGHTSVYWYQQALGLGLQFLLWYDEGEERNRGNFPPRFSGRQFPNYSSELNVNALELEDSALYLCASSLEWPGLTRSSTDTQYFGPGTRLTVL.

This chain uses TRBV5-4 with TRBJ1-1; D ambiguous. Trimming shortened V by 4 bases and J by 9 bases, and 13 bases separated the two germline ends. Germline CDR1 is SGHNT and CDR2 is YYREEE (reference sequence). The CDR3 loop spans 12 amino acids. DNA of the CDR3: TGTGCCAGCAGCCTCCAATCCGAGCAAGCTTTCTTT. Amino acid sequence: CASSLQSEQAFF.

The CDR3 sequence: CASSSLRTGRDTQYF. CDR3 DNA: TGTGCCAGCAGCTCCCTTAGGACAGGTCGGGATACGCAGTATTTT. The chain links TRBV7-8 to TRBJ2-3, with TRBD1 matching 7 bases. This CDR3 contains 15 residues. CDR1 and CDR2 from the germline V gene are SGHVS and FQNEAQ. Germline trimming cut 4 bases from V and 6 bases from J; bases unmatched to any gene: 10.

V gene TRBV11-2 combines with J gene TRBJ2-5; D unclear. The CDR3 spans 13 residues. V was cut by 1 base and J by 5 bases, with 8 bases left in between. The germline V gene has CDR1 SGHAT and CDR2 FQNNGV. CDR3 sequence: CASSLAQFETQYF. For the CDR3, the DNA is TGTGCCAGCAGCTTAGCGCAGTTTGAGACCCAGTACTTC.

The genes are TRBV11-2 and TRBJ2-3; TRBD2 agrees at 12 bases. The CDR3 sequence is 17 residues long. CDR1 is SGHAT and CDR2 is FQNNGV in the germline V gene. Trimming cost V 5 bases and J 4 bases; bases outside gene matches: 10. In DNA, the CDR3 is TGTGCCAGCAGCCCGAGATTACTAGCGGGGGGCCCAGATACGCAGTATTTT. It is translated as CASSPRLLAGGPDTQYF.

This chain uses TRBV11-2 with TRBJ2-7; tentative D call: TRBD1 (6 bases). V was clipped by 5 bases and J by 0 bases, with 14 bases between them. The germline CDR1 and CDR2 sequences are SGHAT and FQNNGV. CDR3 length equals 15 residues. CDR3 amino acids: CASSIYRQASYEQYF. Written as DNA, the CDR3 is TGTGCCAGCAGCATCTACCGACAGGCCTCCTACGAGCAGTACTTC.

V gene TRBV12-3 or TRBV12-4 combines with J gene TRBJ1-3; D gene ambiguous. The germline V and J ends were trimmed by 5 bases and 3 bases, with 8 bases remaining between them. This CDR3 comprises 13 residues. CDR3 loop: CASSPRNGNTIYF. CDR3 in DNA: TGTGCCAGCAGTCCGCGGAATGGAAACACCATATATTTT.

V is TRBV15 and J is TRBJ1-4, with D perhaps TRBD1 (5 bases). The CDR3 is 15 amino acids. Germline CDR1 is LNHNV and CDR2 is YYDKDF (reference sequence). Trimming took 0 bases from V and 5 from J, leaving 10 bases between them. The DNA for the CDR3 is TGTGCCACCAGCAGAGAGTACAGGTCGAATGAAAAACTGTTTTTT. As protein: CATSREYRSNEKLFF.

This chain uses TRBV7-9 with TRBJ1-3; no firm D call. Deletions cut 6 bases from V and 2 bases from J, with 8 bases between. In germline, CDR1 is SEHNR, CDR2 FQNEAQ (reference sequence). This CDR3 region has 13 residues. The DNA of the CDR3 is TGTGCCAGCAGGTCGGTGGCTGGAAACACCATATATTTT. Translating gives CASRSVAGNTIYF.

The CDR3 DNA follows: TGCGCCAGCAGCCCGGGACATGCGAACACCGGGGAGCTGTTTTTT. Translation gives CASSPGHANTGELFF. The gene calls are TRBV5-1 and TRBJ2-2; possibly TRBD1 for D (6 bases). This CDR3 spans 15 amino acids. Trimming took off 4 bases at V and 0 bases at J, with 10 bases between the two ends. CDR1 and CDR2 (germline): SGHRS, YFSETQ.

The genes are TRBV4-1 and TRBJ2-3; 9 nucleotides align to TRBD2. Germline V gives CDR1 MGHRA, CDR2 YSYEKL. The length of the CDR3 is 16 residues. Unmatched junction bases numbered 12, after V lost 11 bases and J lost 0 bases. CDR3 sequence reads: CAPGHQAGGSTDTQYF. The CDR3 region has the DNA TGCGCCCCCGGGCACCAAGCGGGGGGTAGCACAGATACGCAGTATTTT.

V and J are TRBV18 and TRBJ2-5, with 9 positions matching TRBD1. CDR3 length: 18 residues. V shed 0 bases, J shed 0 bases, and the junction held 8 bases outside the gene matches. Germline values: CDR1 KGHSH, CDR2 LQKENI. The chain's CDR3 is CASSPPRVTGGYQETQYF. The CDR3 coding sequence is TGTGCCAGCTCACCACCGAGGGTCACAGGGGGCTACCAAGAGACCCAGTACTTC. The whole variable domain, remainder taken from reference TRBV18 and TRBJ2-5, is NAGVMQNPRHLVRRRGQEARLRCSPMKGHSHVYWYRQLPEEGLKFMVYLQKENIIDESGMPKERFSAEFPKEGPSILRIQQVVRGDSAAYFCASSPPRVTGGYQETQYFGPGTRLLVL.

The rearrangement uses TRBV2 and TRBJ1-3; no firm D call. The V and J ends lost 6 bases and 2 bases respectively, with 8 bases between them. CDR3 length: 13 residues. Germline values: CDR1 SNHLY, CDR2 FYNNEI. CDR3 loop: CASRAAPGNTIYF. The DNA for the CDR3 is TGTGCCAGCAGGGCGGCCCCTGGAAACACCATATATTTT.

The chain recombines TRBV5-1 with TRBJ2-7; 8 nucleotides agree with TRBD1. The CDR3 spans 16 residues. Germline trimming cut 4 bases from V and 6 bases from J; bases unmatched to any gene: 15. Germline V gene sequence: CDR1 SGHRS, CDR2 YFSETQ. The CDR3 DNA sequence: TGCGCCAGCAGCGTAGCCGGACAGGGCACTAAGATCGAGCAGTACTTC. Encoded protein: CASSVAGQGTKIEQYF.

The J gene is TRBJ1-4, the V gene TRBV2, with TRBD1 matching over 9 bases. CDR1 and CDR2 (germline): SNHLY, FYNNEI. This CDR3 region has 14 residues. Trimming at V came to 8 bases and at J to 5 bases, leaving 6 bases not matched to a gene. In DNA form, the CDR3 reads TGTGCCAGCGGAAGGGACAGGGCGAATGAAAAACTGTTTTTT. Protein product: CASGRDRANEKLFF.

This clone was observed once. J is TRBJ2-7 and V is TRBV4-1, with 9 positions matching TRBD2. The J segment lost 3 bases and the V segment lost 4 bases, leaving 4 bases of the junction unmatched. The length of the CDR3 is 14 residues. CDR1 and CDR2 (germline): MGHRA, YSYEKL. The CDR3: CASSRGGVYYEQYF. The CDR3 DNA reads TGCGCCAGCAGCCGCGGGGGGGTATACTACGAGCAGTACTTC.

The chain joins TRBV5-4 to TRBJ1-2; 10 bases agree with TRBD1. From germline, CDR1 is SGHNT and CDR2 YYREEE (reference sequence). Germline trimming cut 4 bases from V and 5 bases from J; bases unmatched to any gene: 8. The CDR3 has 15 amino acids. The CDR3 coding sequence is TGTGCCAGCAGCCTCCGACAGGGGGCAAAATATGGCTACACCTTC. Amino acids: CASSLRQGAKYGYTF.

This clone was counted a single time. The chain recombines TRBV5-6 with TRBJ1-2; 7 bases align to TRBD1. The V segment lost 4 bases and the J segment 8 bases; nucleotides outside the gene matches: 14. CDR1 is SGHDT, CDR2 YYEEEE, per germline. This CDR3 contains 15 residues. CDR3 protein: CASSNPGQSMGGYTF. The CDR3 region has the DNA TGTGCCAGCAGCAATCCGGGACAGAGTATGGGAGGCTACACCTTC.

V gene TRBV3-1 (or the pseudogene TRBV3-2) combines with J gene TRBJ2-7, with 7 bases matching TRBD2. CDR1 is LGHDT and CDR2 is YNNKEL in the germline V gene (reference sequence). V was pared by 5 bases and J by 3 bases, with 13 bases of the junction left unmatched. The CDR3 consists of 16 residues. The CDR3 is CASSSSGLGTIYEQYF. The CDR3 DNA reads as TGTGCCAGCAGCTCCTCCGGACTGGGGACTATCTACGAGCAGTACTTC.